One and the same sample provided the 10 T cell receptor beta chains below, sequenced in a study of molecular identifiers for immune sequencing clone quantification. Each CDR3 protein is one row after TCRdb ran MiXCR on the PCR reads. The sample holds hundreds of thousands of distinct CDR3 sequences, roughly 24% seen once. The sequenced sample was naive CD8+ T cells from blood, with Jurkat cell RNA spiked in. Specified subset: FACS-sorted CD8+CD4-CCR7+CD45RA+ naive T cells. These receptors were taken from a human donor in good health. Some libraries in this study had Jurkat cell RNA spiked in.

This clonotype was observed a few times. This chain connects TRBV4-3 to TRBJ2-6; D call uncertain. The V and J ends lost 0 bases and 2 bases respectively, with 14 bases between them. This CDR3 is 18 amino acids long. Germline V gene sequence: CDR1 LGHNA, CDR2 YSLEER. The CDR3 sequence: CASSQDRVYTAGANVLTF. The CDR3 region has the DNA TGCGCCAGCAGCCAAGACCGGGTGTACACCGCTGGGGCCAACGTCCTGACTTTC.

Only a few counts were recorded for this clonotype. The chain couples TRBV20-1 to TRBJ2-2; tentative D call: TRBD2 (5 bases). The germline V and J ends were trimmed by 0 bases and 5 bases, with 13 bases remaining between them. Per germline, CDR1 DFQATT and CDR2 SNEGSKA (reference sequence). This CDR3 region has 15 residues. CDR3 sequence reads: CSARDYRGRTGELFF. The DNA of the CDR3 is TGCAGTGCTAGAGATTACCGGGGTCGAACCGGGGAGCTGTTTTTT.

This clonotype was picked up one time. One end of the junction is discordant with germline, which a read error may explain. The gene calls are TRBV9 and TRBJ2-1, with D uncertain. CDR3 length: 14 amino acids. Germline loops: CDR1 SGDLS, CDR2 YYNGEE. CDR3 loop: CASSVGGDANEKFF. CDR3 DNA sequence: TGTGCCAGCAGCGTAGGAGGAGACGCCAATGAGAAGTTCTTC.

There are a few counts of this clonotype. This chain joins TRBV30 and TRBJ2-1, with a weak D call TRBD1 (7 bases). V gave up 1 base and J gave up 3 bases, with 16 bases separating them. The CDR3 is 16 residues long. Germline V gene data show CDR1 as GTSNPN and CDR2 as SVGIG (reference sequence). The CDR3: CAWSEGTGEDYNEQFF. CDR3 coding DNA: TGTGCCTGGAGTGAGGGAACAGGGGAGGACTACAATGAGCAGTTCTTC.

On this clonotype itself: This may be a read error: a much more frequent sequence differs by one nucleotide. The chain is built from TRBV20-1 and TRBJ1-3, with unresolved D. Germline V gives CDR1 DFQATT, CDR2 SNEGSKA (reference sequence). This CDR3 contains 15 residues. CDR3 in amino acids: CSARKAASSGSTIYF. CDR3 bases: TGCAGTGCTAGAAAGGCGGCAAGCTCTGGAAGCACCATATATTTT.

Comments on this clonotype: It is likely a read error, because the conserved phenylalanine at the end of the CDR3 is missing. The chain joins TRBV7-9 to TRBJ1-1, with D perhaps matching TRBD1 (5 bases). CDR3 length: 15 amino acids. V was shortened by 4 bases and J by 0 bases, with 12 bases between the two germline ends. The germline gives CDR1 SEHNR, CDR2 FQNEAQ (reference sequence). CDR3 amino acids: CASSSYRNMNTEAFL. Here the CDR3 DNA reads TGTGCCAGCAGCTCTTACAGGAATATGAACACTGAAGCTTTCCTT.

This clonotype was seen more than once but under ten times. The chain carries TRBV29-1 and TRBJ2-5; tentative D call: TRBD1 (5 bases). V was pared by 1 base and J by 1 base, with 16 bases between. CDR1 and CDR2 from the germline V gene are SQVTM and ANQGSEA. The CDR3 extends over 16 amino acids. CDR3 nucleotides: TGCAGCGTTGAAGGGGGTGACAGAGACTTCCAAGAGACCCAGTACTTC. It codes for CSVEGGDRDFQETQYF.

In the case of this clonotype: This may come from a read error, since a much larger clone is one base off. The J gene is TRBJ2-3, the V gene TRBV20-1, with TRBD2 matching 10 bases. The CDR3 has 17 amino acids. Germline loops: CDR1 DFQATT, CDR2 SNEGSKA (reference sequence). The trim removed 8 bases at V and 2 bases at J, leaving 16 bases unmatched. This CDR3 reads CSTPVGAGGPVTDTQYF. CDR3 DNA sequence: TGCAGTACTCCCGTAGGAGCGGGGGGGCCGGTCACAGATACGCAGTATTTT.

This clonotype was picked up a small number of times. In DNA, the CDR3 is TGTGCCAGCAGCTTGGGGCCCAAGACCTACGAGCAGTACTTC. It translates to CASSLGPKTYEQYF. V usage is TRBV7-8 and J usage is TRBJ2-7; D may be TRBD1 (5 bases). CDR1 and CDR2 (germline): SGHVS, FQNEAQ. The CDR3 extends over 14 amino acids. The germline V and J ends were trimmed by 3 bases and 2 bases, with 11 bases remaining between them.

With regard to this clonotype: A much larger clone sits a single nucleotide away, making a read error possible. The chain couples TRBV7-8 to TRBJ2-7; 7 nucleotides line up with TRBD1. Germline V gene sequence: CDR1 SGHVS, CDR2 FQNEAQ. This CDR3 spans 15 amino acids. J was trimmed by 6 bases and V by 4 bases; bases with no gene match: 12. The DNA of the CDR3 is TGTGCCAGCAGCTCGCCCCCGGGACAGTGGGTCGAGCAGTACTTC. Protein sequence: CASSSPPGQWVEQYF.